Following are 4 T cell receptor beta chains from one sample sequenced in a study of blood T cell repertoires in COVID-19. Sequencing was performed with immunoSEQ multiplex PCR; in TCRdb, only in-frame clones are kept and a portion is missing. The data show approximately 150,000 clones, roughly 79% seen once. Sequencing was carried out using peripheral blood. The receptors come from a human donor in a cohort sampled during active COVID-19.

J is TRBJ2-1 and V is TRBV29-1; D is perhaps TRBD2 (6 bases). Germline V gives CDR1 SQVTM, CDR2 ANQGSEA. CDR3 length: 14 amino acids. V dropped 5 bases and J dropped 3 bases, with 14 bases sitting between them. The CDR3 bases are TGCAGCGTTAGTTTCGGCGGGAACTACAATGAGCAGTTCTTC. As protein: CSVSFGGNYNEQFF.

The chain carries TRBV7-9 and TRBJ2-7; 7 bases align to TRBD1. This CDR3 is 18 amino acids long. V dropped 7 bases and J dropped 5; count of bases not matched to a gene: 23. Per the germline V gene, CDR1 is SEHNR and CDR2 is FQNEAQ (reference sequence). In nucleotides, the CDR3 is TGTGCCAGCATCCCTTCTTCCTCCCTTGACAGGGATCGCCACGAGCAGTACTTC. This translates into CASIPSSSLDRDRHEQYF.

The chain carries TRBV19 and TRBJ2-1, with 12 bases aligning to TRBD2. The CDR3 has 17 residues. V shed 5 bases, J shed 0 bases, and the junction held 5 bases outside the gene matches. Germline V gives CDR1 LNHDA, CDR2 SQIVND (reference sequence). Here the CDR3 DNA reads TGTGCCAGTAGTCTTTGGACTAGCGGGACCTCCTACAATGAGCAGTTCTTC. It codes for CASSLWTSGTSYNEQFF.

This clone was found a few times. The V and J genes are TRBV4-2 and TRBJ1-6; 10 bases line up with TRBD1. CDR3 length equals 14 residues. The germline V gene has CDR1 LGHNA and CDR2 YNFKEQ. V gave up 11 bases and J gave up 7 bases; unmatched junction bases: 8. The CDR3 here is CAYRGQGENSPLHF. The CDR3 bases are TGTGCCTACCGAGGACAGGGGGAAAATTCACCCCTCCACTTT.